This T cell receptor (beta chain) was captured by sequencing in a study of CD8 T cells in Susac syndrome. The study, taken as a whole, reports: Individuals included in the TCR sequencing and HLA analysis were acknowledged by the study to be relatively few in number.

RNA in amounts of roughly 0.5 to 1 ug was reverse transcribed with random hexamers. The method of amplification for TCR beta CDR3 was immunoSEQ multiplex PCR, covering 54 Vbeta and 13 Jbeta. A single record per CDR3 protein comes from TCRdb applying MiXCR to the immunoSEQ multiplex PCR reads. The sample lists roughly 140,000 distinct CDR3 sequences; about 95% were seen once. Germline V gene data show CDR1 as SQVTM and CDR2 as ANQGSEA. Trimming stripped 4 bases from V and 8 bases from J, with 8 bases between. The CDR3 is 10 amino acids. TCR beta from blood CD8+ and CD4+ T cells was sequenced. Both CD4+ and CD8+ T cells were negatively isolated, and TEMRA cells underwent FACS enrichment. For this clonotype: Its antigen is undetermined.

This clonotype originated in a human donor with multiple sclerosis. The chain carries TRBV29-1 and TRBJ1-1; D is ambiguous. The sequenced sample was CD8+ T cells from PBMCs. The CDR3 DNA reads as TGCAGCGTTGCTACGGGCGAAGCTTTCTTT. Its translation is CSVATGEAFF.